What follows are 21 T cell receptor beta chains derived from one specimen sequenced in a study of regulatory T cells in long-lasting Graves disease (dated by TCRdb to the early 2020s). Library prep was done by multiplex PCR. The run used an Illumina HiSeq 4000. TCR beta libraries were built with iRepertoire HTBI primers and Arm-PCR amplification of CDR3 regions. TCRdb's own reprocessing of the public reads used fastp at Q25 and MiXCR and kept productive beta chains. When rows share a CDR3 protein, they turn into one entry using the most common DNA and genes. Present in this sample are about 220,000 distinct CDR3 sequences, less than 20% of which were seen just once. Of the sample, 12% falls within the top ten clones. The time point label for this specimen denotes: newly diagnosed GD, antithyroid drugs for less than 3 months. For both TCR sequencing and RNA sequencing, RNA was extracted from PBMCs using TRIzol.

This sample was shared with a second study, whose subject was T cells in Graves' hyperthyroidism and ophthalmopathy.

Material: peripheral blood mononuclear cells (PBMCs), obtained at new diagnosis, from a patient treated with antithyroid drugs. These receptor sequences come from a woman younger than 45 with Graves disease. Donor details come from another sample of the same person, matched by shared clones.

The CDR3 bases are TGTGCCAGCAGGATAGGGGACAGGGCTGGAAACACCATATATTTT. This gives the protein CASRIGDRAGNTIYF. The rearrangement uses TRBV2 and TRBJ1-3; 9 bases are shared with TRBD1. From germline, CDR1 is SNHLY and CDR2 FYNNEI. CDR3 length: 15 residues. The J segment lost 2 bases and the V segment lost 6 bases, leaving 5 bases of the junction unmatched. The full variable domain, rest sourced from reference TRBV2 and TRBJ1-3, is EPEVTQTPSHQVTQMGQEVILRCVPISNHLYFYWYRQILGQKVEFLVSFYNNEISEKSEIFDDQFSVERPDGSNFTLKIRSTKLEDSAMYFCASRIGDRAGNTIYFGEGSWLTVV.

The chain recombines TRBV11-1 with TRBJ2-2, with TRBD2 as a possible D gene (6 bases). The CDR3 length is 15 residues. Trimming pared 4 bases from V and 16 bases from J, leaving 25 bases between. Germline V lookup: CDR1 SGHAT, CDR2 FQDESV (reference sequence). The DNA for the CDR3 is TGTGCCAGCAGCTCCCATAATACGGGACTGGGGACGTGGTTTTTT. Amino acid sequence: CASSSHNTGLGTWFF.

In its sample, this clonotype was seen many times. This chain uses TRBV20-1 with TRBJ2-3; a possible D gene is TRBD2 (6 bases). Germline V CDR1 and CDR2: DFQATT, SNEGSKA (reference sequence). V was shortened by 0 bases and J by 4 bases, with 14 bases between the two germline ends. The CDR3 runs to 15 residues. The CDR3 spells CSARDVGSSPDTQYF. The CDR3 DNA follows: TGCAGTGCTAGAGATGTCGGGAGTAGCCCAGATACGCAGTATTTT.

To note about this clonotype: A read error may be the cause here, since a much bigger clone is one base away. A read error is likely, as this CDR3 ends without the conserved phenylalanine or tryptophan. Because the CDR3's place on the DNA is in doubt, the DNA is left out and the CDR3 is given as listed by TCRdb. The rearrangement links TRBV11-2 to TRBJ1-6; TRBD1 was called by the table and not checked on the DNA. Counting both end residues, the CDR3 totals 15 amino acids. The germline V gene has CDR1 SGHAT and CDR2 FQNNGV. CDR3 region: CASSLQTQGNSPPHL.

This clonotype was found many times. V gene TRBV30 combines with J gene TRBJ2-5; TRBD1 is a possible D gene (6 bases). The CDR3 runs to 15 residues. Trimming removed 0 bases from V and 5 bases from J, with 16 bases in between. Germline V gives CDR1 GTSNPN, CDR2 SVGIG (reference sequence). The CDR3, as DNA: TGTGCCTGGAGTGTCGTGTGGGGGCCGGGGGAGACCCAGTACTTC. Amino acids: CAWSVVWGPGETQYF. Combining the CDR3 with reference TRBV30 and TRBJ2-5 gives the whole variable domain SQTIHQWPATLVQPVGSPLSLECTVEGTSNPNLYWYRQAAGRGLQLLFYSVGIGQISSEVPQNLSASRPQDRQFILSSKKLLLSDSGFYLCAWSVVWGPGETQYFGPGTRLLVL.

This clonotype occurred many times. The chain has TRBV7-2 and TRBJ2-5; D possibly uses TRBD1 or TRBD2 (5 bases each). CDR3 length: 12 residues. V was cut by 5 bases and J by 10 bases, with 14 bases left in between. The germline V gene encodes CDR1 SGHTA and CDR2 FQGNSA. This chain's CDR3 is CASSRDGAFQYF. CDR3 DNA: TGTGCCAGCAGCCGGGACGGGGCTTTCCAGTACTTC.

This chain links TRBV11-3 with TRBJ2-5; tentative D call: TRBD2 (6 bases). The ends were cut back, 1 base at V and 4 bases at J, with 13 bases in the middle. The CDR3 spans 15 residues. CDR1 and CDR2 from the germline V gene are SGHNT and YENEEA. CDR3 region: CASSLAGGVRETQYF. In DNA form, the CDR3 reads TGTGCCAGCAGCTTAGCCGGGGGTGTGAGAGAGACCCAGTACTTC.

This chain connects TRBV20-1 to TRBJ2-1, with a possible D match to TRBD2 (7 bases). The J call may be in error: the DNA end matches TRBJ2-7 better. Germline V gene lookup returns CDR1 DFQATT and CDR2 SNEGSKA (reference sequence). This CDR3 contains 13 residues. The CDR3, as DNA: TGCAGTGCTAGTCCAGGGGAGGGCTACGAGCAGTACTTC. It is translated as CSASPGEGYEQYF.

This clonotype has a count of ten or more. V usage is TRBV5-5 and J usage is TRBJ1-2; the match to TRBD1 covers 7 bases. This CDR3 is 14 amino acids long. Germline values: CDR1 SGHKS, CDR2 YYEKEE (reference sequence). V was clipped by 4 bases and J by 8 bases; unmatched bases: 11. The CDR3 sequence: CASSHEGQLSGYTF. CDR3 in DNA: TGTGCCAGCAGCCATGAGGGACAGCTCTCGGGCTACACCTTC.

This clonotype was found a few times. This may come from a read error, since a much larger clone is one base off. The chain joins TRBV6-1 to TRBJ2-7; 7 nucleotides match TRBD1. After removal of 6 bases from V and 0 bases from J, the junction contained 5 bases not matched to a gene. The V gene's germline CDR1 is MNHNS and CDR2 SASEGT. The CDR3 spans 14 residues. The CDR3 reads CASSCRGSSYEQYF. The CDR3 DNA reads TGTGCCAGCAGCTGCAGGGGGTCCTCCTACGAGCAGTACTTC.

The CDR3 spells CATSDADRARETQYF. For the CDR3, the DNA is TGTGCCACCAGTGATGCGGACAGGGCTCGAGAGACCCAGTACTTC. V is TRBV24-1 and J is TRBJ2-5, with 8 bases aligning to TRBD1. Losses at the gene ends were 3 bases for V and 4 bases for J; bases not matched to a gene: 6. The CDR3 has 15 amino acids. Germline values: CDR1 KGHDR, CDR2 SFDVKD.

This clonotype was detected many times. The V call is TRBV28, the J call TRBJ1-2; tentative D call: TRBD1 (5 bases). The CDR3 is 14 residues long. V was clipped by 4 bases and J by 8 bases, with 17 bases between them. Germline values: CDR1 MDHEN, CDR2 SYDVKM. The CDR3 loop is CASSSGTPRLGYTF. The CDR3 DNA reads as TGTGCCAGCAGTTCTGGGACGCCCAGGCTAGGCTACACCTTC.

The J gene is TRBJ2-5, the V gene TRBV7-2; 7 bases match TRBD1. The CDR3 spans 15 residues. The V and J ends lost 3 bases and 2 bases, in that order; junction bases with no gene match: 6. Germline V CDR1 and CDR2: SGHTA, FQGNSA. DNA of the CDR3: TGTGCCAGCAGCTTGACCGGGACAGCTCAAGAGACCCAGTACTTC. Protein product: CASSLTGTAQETQYF.

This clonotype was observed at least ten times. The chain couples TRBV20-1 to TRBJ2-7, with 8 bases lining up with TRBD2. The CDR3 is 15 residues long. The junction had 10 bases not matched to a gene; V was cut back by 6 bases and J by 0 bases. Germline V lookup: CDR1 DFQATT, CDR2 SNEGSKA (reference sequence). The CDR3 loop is CSASPFAGGSYEQYF. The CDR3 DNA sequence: TGCAGTGCCTCCCCCTTTGCGGGAGGCTCCTACGAGCAGTACTTC.

The CDR3 sequence: CASSEAQVATEAFF. The CDR3 DNA follows: TGTGCCAGCAGTGAAGCCCAGGTAGCCACTGAAGCTTTCTTT. The V gene is TRBV2, the J gene TRBJ1-1, with no clear D. The ends were cut back, 0 bases at V and 4 bases at J, with 9 bases in the middle. The CDR3 length is 14 residues. Germline values: CDR1 SNHLY, CDR2 FYNNEI.

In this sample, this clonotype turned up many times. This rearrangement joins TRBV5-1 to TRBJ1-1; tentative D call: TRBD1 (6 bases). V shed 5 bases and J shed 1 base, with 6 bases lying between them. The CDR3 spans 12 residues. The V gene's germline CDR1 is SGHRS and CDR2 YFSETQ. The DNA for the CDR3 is TGCGCCAGCAGGGGACAGAACACTGAAGCTTTCTTT. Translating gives CASRGQNTEAFF.

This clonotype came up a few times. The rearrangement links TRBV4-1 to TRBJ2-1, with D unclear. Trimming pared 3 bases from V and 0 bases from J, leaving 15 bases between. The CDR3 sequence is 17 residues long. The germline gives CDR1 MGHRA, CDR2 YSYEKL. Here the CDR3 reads CASSHTRAVSSYNEQFF. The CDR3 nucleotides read TGCGCCAGCAGCCACACCCGGGCGGTAAGCTCCTACAATGAGCAGTTCTTC.

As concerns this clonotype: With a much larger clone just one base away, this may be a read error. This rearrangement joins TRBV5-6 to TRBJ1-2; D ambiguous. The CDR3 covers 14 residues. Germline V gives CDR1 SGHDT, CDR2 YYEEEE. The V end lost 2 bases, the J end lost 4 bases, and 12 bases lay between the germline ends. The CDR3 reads CASSFPLRGYGYTF. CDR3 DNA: TGTGCCAGCAGCTTTCCTCTCCGGGGCTATGGCTACACCTTC.

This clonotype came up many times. The CDR3 loop reads CASSSGQLYGYTF. The CDR3 coding sequence is TGTGCCAGCAGCTCCGGACAGCTCTATGGCTACACCTTC. The rearrangement links TRBV11-1 to TRBJ1-2, with D perhaps TRBD1 (6 bases). The ends were cut back, 4 bases at V and 4 bases at J, with 10 bases in the middle. Germline V CDR1 and CDR2: SGHAT, FQDESV (reference sequence). This CDR3 region has 13 residues.

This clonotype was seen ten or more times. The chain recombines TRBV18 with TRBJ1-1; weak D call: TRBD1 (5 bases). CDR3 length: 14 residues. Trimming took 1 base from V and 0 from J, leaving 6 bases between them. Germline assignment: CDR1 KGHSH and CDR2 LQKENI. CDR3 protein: CASSPQGLNTEAFF. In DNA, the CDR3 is TGTGCCAGCTCACCACAGGGGTTGAACACTGAAGCTTTCTTT.

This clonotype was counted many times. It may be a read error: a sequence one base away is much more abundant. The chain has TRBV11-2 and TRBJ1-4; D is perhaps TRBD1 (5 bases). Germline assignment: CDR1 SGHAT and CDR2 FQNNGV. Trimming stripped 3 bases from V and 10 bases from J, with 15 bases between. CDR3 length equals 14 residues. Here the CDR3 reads CASSFGVTGGKLFF. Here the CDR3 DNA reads TGTGCCAGCAGCTTCGGGGTAACAGGCGGAAAACTGTTTTTT.